This T cell receptor (beta chain) was found in a study of identical twins. TCRdb re-derived calls from the 5' RACE reads in MiXCR, one entry per CDR3 protein. Altogether hundreds of thousands of distinct CDR3 sequences are present, approximately 6% being singletons, with the ten largest covering roughly 1.8%. Broader study findings: The degree of excess twin sharing was weaker in beta out-of-frame sequences. Out-of-frame TCR alpha sharing in monozygotic twins exceeded recombination model predictions. Twin-shared out-of-frame alpha sequences showed excess low generation probability. Insertions were fewer in abundant cord blood beta clonotypes, whereas memory repertoires showed none of this pattern.

Germline values: CDR1 SGHVS, CDR2 FNYEAQ. The CDR3 totals 17 residues. The ends lost 5 bases at V and 6 bases at J; junction bases unmatched: 15. At least ten counts were recorded for this clonotype. The antigen remains undetermined. The sample comprised naive T cells sorted from blood. V usage is TRBV7-6 and J usage is TRBJ2-1, with 8 nucleotides matching TRBD2. The TCR originated in a man between 18 and 35 years old in good health. CDR3 sequence: CASSPIAGTRGSNEQFF. The CDR3 DNA follows: TGTGCCAGCAGCCCTATCGCCGGGACTAGGGGGAGCAATGAGCAGTTCTTC.